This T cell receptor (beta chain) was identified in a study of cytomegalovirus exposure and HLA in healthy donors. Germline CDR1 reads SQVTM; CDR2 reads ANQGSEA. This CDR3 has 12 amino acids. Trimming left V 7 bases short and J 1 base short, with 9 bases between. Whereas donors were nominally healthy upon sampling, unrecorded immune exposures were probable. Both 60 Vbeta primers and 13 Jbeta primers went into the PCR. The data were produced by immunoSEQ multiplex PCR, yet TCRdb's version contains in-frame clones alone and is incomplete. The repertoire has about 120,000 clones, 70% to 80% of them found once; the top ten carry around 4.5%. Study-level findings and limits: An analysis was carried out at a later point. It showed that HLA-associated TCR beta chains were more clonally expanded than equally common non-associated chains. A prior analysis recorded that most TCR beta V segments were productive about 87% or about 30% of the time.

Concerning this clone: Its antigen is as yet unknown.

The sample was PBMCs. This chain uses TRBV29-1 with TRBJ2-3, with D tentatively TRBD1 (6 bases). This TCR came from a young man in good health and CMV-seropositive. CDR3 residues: CSGNRGTDTQYF. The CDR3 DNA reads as TGCAGCGGGAACAGGGGCACAGATACGCAGTATTTT.